The 18 T cell receptor beta chains below all came from one sample that was sequenced in a study of T-cell reconstitution after alpha-beta-depleted transplantation in children (dated by TCRdb to between 2015 and 2016). Receptor amplification or capture employed PCR. Sequenced using an Illumina HiSeq 2500. Molecular barcoding was employed in the preparation of TCR libraries, with unique molecular identifiers being used to normalize TCRbeta repertoire quantification. TCRdb handled the public reads itself, with Q25 trimming in fastp and clone calling in MiXCR, and kept productive beta chains. Every entry covers one CDR3 protein and lists the most common genes and DNA from its rows. For this sample the table gives approximately 640,000 distinct CDR3 sequences, of which 16% were detected only once. The ten biggest clones cover approximately 1% of the sample. The source material was PBMCs from the stem cell graft donor, sampled from the stem cell graft. These receptors were taken from a human donor who donated a stem cell graft to a child with acute myeloid leukemia.

The chain employs TRBV7-2 and TRBJ2-3, with 10 bases that match TRBD1. CDR1 is SGHTA, CDR2 FQGNSA, per germline. V shed 5 bases and J 3 bases; nucleotides not matched to a gene: 5. The CDR3 contains 15 residues. The CDR3 loop is CASSPRDRGTDTQYF. The CDR3 DNA follows: TGTGCCAGCAGCCCCCGGGACAGGGGAACAGATACGCAGTATTTT. The full variable domain, completed using reference TRBV7-2 and TRBJ2-3, is GAGVSQSPSNKVTEKGKDVELRCDPISGHTALYWYRQSLGQGLEFLIYFQGNSAPDKSGLPSDRFSAERTGGSVSTLTIQRTQQEDSAVYLCASSPRDRGTDTQYFGPGTRLTVL.

This clonotype has a single count. The DNA of the CDR3 is TGTGCCAGCAGATCAGGGGGCTTCACCGGGGAGCTGTTTTTT. Protein sequence: CASRSGGFTGELFF. This chain uses TRBV7-2 with TRBJ2-2, with TRBD1 matching over 8 bases. The CDR3 runs 14 residues. Trimming removed 6 bases from V and 4 bases from J; junction bases left unmatched: 4. The germline V gene has CDR1 SGHTA and CDR2 FQGNSA.

The rearrangement links TRBV6-1 to TRBJ2-6, with D unresolved. The V gene lost 6 bases and the J gene lost 4 bases, with 10 bases spanning the gap. The germline gives CDR1 MNHNS, CDR2 SASEGT. CDR3 length: 14 amino acids. The CDR3 region is CASRGPSGANVLTF. The CDR3 DNA reads as TGTGCCAGCAGAGGGCCTTCCGGGGCCAACGTCCTGACTTTC.

This clonotype was detected only a few times. The rearrangement links TRBV7-9 to TRBJ2-1; 8 positions match TRBD2. The CDR3 runs 14 residues. The V gene's germline CDR1 is SEHNR and CDR2 FQNEAQ (reference sequence). With 7 bases clipped from V and 4 bases from J, the junction kept 6 bases outside the gene matches. The chain's CDR3 is CASTLAGQYNEQFF. The DNA for the CDR3 is TGTGCCAGCACCCTAGCGGGCCAATACAATGAGCAGTTCTTC.

This clonotype was counted at least ten times. V usage is TRBV6-5 and J usage is TRBJ1-1; no definite D call. CDR3 length: 14 residues. Trimming removed 2 bases from V and 2 bases from J, with 9 bases in between. CDR1 is MNHEY and CDR2 is SVGAGI in the germline V gene. CDR3 DNA: TGTGCCAGCAGTTACGGCAGACCTAACACTGAAGCTTTCTTT. It codes for CASSYGRPNTEAFF.

This clonotype came up many times. The chain is built from TRBV5-5 and TRBJ2-5, with D perhaps TRBD2 (6 bases). Germline V gives CDR1 SGHKS, CDR2 YYEKEE (reference sequence). The CDR3 is made up of 15 amino acids. Deletions cut 4 bases from V and 2 bases from J, with 15 bases between. CDR3 loop: CASSHGGPRQETQYF. The CDR3 nucleotides read TGTGCCAGCAGCCACGGGGGACCGCGTCAAGAGACCCAGTACTTC.

This clonotype has ten or more counts. The V and J genes are TRBV29-1 and TRBJ2-1; 9 bases match TRBD2. CDR3 size: 15 residues. Trimming removed 1 base from V and 6 bases from J; junction bases left unmatched: 7. Per the germline V gene, CDR1 is SQVTM and CDR2 is ANQGSEA. The CDR3 DNA follows: TGCAGCGTTGAAGGCTTAGCGGGGGTTCTCAATGAGCAGTTCTTC. Translating gives CSVEGLAGVLNEQFF.

The J gene is TRBJ2-2, the V gene TRBV24-1; possibly TRBD1 for D (5 bases). Germline V gene sequence: CDR1 KGHDR, CDR2 SFDVKD. V lost 5 bases, J lost 0 bases, and 12 bases lay in between. The CDR3 runs to 16 residues. The CDR3 nucleotides read TGTGCCACCAGTGCCCCGACAGATTCGAACACCGGGGAGCTGTTTTTT. Amino acids: CATSAPTDSNTGELFF.

The rearrangement uses TRBV12-3 or TRBV12-4 and TRBJ2-5; 7 bases map to TRBD1. The CDR3 spans 14 residues. Trimming at V came to 4 bases and at J to 0 bases, leaving 2 bases not matched to a gene. The CDR3 coding sequence is TGTGCCAGCAGTTCTCAGGGGGACCAAGAGACCCAGTACTTC. Amino acids: CASSSQGDQETQYF.

This clonotype has at least ten counts. This chain connects TRBV20-1 to TRBJ1-1; D gene uncertain. The germline CDR1 and CDR2 sequences are DFQATT and SNEGSKA (reference sequence). The CDR3 length is 20 residues. Trimming stripped 4 bases from V and 3 bases from J, with 33 bases between. Here the CDR3 reads CSAILVRQLHSREVDTEAFF. Here the CDR3 DNA reads TGCAGTGCTATCTTGGTCCGGCAGTTACATAGTCGGGAGGTTGACACTGAAGCTTTCTTT.

Many counts were recorded for this clonotype. The DNA of the CDR3 is TGCAGTGCAGACAACTCGGACTACAATGAGCAGTTCTTC. Translation gives CSADNSDYNEQFF. The J gene is TRBJ2-1, the V gene TRBV20-1; no reliable D call. Germline assignment: CDR1 DFQATT and CDR2 SNEGSKA (reference sequence). V was clipped by 6 bases and J by 3 bases, with 12 bases between them. CDR3 size: 13 residues.

This clonotype has ten or more counts. The V and J genes are TRBV5-6 and TRBJ2-3; TRBD1 matches at 9 bases. V lost 4 bases, J lost 0 bases, and 3 bases stayed unmatched. Germline V CDR1 and CDR2: SGHDT, YYEEEE. This CDR3 is built from 15 residues. CDR3 DNA: TGTGCCAGCAGCCCGACAGGGGGGAGCACAGATACGCAGTATTTT. Translating gives CASSPTGGSTDTQYF.

At least ten counts were recorded for this clonotype. The V gene is TRBV20-1, the J gene TRBJ2-7; 12 bases match TRBD1. Germline lookup yields CDR1 DFQATT and CDR2 SNEGSKA (reference sequence). V trimming: 5 bases; J trimming: 3 bases; junction bases outside the gene matches: 8. This CDR3 has 15 residues. The CDR3 sequence: CSAYPGTGGGYEQYV. The DNA for the CDR3 is TGCAGTGCTTACCCCGGGACAGGGGGCGGCTACGAGCAGTACGTC.

The chain uses TRBV4-3 and TRBJ2-1; no clear D. The V end lost 1 base, the J end lost 2 bases, and 18 bases lay between the germline ends. This CDR3 comprises 18 residues. Germline V gives CDR1 LGHNA, CDR2 YSLEER. The CDR3 is CASSQVKTGGFAYNEQFF. The CDR3 nucleotides read TGCGCCAGCAGCCAAGTTAAAACCGGCGGCTTTGCCTACAATGAGCAGTTCTTC.

Remarks on this clonotype: A much larger clone is a single base away; this may be a read error. The gene calls are TRBV24-1 and TRBJ2-1; D is unresolved. Trimming removed 6 bases from V and 0 bases from J, with 8 bases in between. CDR3 length equals 14 residues. Germline CDR1 is KGHDR and CDR2 is SFDVKD. The CDR3 DNA follows: TGTGCCACCAGTACTCCCCCCTCCTACAATGAGCAGTTCTTC. As protein: CATSTPPSYNEQFF.

In its sample, this clonotype was seen many times. V is TRBV20-1 and J is TRBJ2-5; maybe TRBD2 (5 bases). The CDR3 spans 13 residues. From germline, CDR1 is DFQATT and CDR2 SNEGSKA (reference sequence). Trimming cost V 6 bases and J 1 base, with 12 bases left between them. The CDR3 reads CSAQPDSQETQYF. The CDR3 DNA sequence: TGCAGTGCCCAACCGGACTCCCAAGAGACCCAGTACTTC.

Points on this clonotype: A much larger clone lies one base from this, so it may be a read error. The chain carries TRBV20-1 and TRBJ1-1; maybe TRBD1 (5 bases). This CDR3 region has 15 residues. CDR1 is DFQATT, CDR2 SNEGSKA, per germline (reference sequence). The CDR3 DNA follows: TGCAGTGCTAGAGACAGGGTGGGCCTCAGCGCTGAAACTTTCTTT. Amino acids: CSARDRVGLSAETFF.

Comments on this clonotype: An end of the junction does not agree with germline; a read error may underlie this. The chain has TRBV4-1 and TRBJ1-1; D possibly corresponds to TRBD1 (6 bases). Germline V gene sequence: CDR1 MGHRA, CDR2 YSYEKL. The CDR3 covers 14 residues. CDR3 nucleotides: TGCGCCAGCAGCCAAGATCGATCGGGGGCATATGGGTGGTTT. Translated, it gives CASSQDRSGAYGWF.